What follows describes a single T cell receptor beta chain. The sample holds one count of this clone. Its recognized antigen is unknown. No base qualities exist here, and no much larger clone lies one base off it. The source of the sample is a study of blood T cell repertoires in COVID-19 (dated by TCRdb to about 2020). About the full investigation: Collaborator samples came from the United States, Italy and Spain and covered acute and convalescent phases of COVID-19. The samples were drawn from two sources: the first 160 participants of the ongoing ImmuneRACE study, and some 1,300 subjects contributed by 6 global collaborators. The repertoires were made available in a free public database intended to serve as a resource for research on the immune response to SARS-CoV-2. Where available, HLA class I and class II types were taken from metadata supplied by the sample provider and were not determined by assay-based typing. The dataset comprised deeply sampled blood TCRbeta repertoires from subjects exposed to, actively infected with, or recovered from COVID-19. The prospective study material was composed of cDNA or gDNA derived from T cells, B-cell-depleted T cells, or PBMCs. Nearly every sample came with metadata listing a de-identified subject ID, COVID-19 status, age in years and sex. Study-wide conclusions, independent of this receptor: The amount of clinical and demographic metadata varied by source and participant and was provided uncurated.

The CDR3 has 14 amino acids, counting the end cysteine and phenylalanine. The CDR3 DNA has 42 bases and is translated from base 1. Via the germline V gene, CDR1 is SNHLY and CDR2 FYNNEI. Trimming takes 8 bases from V and 0 bases from J, and the germline ends sit 13 bases apart. Whole blood was collected in K2EDTA tubes by collaborating institutions according to the institutions' own protocols. Collaborator samples were shipped for TCRbeta analysis as frozen whole blood, isolated PBMCs, or DNA extracted from either sample type. The immunoSEQ Assay, a bias-controlled multiplex PCR, was used to amplify TCRbeta CDR3 regions from genomic DNA. Turning to the authors' computational methods: The number of nucleated cells in each sample was estimated from the amplification of reference gene primers within the assay. To quantify the absolute abundance of each unique TCRbeta CDR3 rearrangement, sequence reads were collapsed and filtered. For each sample, productive Simpson clonality was calculated as the square root of Simpson's diversity index across productive rearrangements. TCRdb took this table from immuneACCESS and kept in-frame rearrangements with V and J called. Such tables lack part of the clones; where checked against another copy, unresolved V genes explain under half of the gap, and the rest is unexplained. V, J and clone size derive from that table, while D and trimming were established from the DNA sequence. The sample profile shows tens of thousands of clones; roughly 73% of them were found once. Of the sample, around 64% falls within the top ten clones.

This TCR came from an elderly man with acute or convalescent COVID-19. Sequenced input: peripheral blood. Recombination connected TRBV2 to TRBJ1-1, with the D gene uncertain. Here is the DNA: TGTGCCAGCCTTAAGCCGGGTTTGAACACTGAAGCTTTCTTT. Translation gives CASLKPGLNTEAFF.